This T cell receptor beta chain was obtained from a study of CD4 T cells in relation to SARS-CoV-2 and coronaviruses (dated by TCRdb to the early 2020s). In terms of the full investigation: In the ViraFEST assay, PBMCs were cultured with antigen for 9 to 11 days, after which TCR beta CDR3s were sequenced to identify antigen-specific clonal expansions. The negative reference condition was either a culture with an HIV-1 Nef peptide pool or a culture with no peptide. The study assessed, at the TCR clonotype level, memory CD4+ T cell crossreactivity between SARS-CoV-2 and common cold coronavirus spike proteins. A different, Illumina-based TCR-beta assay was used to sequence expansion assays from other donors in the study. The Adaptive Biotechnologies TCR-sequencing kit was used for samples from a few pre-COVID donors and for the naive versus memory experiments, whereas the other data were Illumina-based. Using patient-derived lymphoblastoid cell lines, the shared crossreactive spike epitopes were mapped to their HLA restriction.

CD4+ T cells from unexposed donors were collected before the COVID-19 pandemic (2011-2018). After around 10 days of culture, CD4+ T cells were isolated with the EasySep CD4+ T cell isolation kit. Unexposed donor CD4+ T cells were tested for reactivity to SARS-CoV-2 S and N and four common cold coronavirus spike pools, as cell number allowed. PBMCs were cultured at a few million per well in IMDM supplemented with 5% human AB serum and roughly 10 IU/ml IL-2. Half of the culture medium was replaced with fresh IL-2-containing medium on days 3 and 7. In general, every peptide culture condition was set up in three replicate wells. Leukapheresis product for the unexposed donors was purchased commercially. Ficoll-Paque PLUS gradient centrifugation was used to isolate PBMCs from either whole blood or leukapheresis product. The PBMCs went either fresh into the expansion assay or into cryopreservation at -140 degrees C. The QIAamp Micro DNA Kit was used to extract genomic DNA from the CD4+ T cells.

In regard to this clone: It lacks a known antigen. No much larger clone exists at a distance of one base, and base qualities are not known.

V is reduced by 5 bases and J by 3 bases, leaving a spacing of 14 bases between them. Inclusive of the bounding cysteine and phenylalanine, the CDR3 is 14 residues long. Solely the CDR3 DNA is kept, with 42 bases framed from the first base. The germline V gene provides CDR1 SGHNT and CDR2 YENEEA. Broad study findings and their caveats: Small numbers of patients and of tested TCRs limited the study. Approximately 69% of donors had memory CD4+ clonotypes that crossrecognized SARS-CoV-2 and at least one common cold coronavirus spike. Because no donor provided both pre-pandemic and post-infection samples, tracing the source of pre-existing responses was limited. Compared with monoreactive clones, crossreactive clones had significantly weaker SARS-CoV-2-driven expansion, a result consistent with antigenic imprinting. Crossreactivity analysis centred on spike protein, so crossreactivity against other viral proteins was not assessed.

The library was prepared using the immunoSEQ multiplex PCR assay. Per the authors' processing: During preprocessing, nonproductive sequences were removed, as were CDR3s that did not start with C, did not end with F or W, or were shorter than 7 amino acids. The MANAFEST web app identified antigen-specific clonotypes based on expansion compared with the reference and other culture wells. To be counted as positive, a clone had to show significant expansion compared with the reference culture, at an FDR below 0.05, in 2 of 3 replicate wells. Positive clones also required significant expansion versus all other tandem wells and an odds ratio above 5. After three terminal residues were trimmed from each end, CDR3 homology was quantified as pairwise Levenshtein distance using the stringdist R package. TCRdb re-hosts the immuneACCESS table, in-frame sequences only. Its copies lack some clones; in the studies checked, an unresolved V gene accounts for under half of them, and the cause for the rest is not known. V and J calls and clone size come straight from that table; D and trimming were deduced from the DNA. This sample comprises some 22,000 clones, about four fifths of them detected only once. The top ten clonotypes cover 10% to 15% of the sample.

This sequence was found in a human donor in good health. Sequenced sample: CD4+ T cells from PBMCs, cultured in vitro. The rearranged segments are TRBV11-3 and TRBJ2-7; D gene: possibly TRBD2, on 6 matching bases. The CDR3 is CASSHRDSHYEQYF. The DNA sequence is TGTGCCAGCAGCCACCGGGACTCTCACTACGAGCAGTACTTC.